Presented here are 26 T cell receptor beta chains from one specimen sequenced in a study of regulatory T cells in long-lasting Graves disease. Combining iRepertoire HTBI primers with Arm-PCR of CDR3 regions, the authors built TCR beta libraries. MiXCR was run by TCRdb on the multiplex PCR reads, yielding one entry per CDR3 protein. Here the sample spans under 350,000 distinct CDR3 sequences, 20% to 25% being singletons. Documented time point: persistent/refractory GD, antithyroid drugs over 5 years with positive TRAb. PBMCs were the source of the RNA used for TCR sequencing. The source material was peripheral blood mononuclear cells (PBMCs), sampled when the disease was refractory, from a patient treated with antithyroid drugs. These receptors were collected from a female donor with Graves disease.

This clonotype was counted ten times or more. The chain couples TRBV6-1 to TRBJ2-7, with TRBD1 matching 8 bases. The CDR3 sequence is 14 residues long. The V and J ends lost 6 bases and 4 bases, in that order; junction bases with no gene match: 8. Germline CDR1 reads MNHNS; CDR2 reads SASEGT. The CDR3 region is CASRAWQGAYEQYF. The DNA of the CDR3 is TGTGCCAGCAGGGCGTGGCAGGGGGCTTACGAGCAGTACTTC.

Worth noting for this clonotype: A much larger clone differs by one base, so this may be a read error. Likely a read error: the CDR3 ends without its conserved phenylalanine or tryptophan. The CDR3 loop is CASSLTGVGETQYL. The DNA of the CDR3 is TGTGCCAGCAGCCTCACAGGGGTCGGAGAGACCCAGTACCTC. The chain joins TRBV7-2 to TRBJ2-5; 7 bases align to TRBD1. Germline V lookup: CDR1 SGHTA, CDR2 FQGNSA. V dropped 5 bases and J dropped 4; count of bases not matched to a gene: 7. This CDR3 comprises 14 residues.

This rearrangement joins TRBV3-1 to TRBJ1-1; no clear D. The CDR3 loop spans 12 amino acids. Germline CDR1 reads LGHDT; CDR2 reads YNNKEL (reference sequence). V was pared by 3 bases and J by 7 bases, with 9 bases between. CDR3 sequence: CASSHRTFEAFF. CDR3 nucleotides: TGTGCCAGCAGCCACCGGACGTTTGAAGCTTTCTTT.

V is TRBV28 and J is TRBJ1-3; TRBD1 is a possible D gene (6 bases). The CDR3 covers 18 residues. Germline V gene sequence: CDR1 MDHEN, CDR2 SYDVKM. Trimming cost V 7 bases and J 0 bases, with 22 bases left between them. The CDR3 reads CASTRHRAGFISGNTIYF. DNA of the CDR3: TGTGCCAGCACCCGGCACAGGGCCGGCTTTATCTCTGGAAACACCATATATTTT.

There are many counts of this clonotype. The V and J genes are TRBV6-1 and TRBJ1-4; 9 bases map to TRBD1. With 5 bases clipped from V and 8 bases from J, the junction kept 9 bases outside the gene matches. The germline V gene encodes CDR1 MNHNS and CDR2 SASEGT. The CDR3 consists of 15 residues. CDR3 protein: CASSQDRDRDEKLFF. The CDR3 bases are TGTGCCAGCAGTCAAGACCGGGACAGGGACGAAAAACTGTTTTTT.

This chain links TRBV19 with TRBJ2-7; 10 bases are shared with TRBD1. V was clipped by 4 bases and J by 6 bases; unmatched bases: 9. The CDR3 sequence is 15 residues long. CDR1 and CDR2 from the germline V gene are LNHDA and SQIVND (reference sequence). The DNA of the CDR3 is TGTGCCAGTAGTACAGCCGGGACAGGGGCTCGCGAGCAGTACTTC. It encodes CASSTAGTGAREQYF.

J is TRBJ2-4 and V is TRBV20-1; D could derive from TRBD1 or TRBD2 (5 bases each). This CDR3 region has 14 residues. Between the trimmed V and J ends, which lost 0 bases and 5 bases, there was a span of 11 bases. Germline V gene sequence: CDR1 DFQATT, CDR2 SNEGSKA (reference sequence). The CDR3 DNA reads TGCAGTGCTAGAGACAGGGACGGGGAAAACATTCAGTACTTC. It specifies CSARDRDGENIQYF.

Comments on this clonotype: With a far larger clone one base away, a read error is the likely cause. The V gene is TRBV9, the J gene TRBJ1-5, with TRBD1 identical over 9 bases. Germline values: CDR1 SGDLS, CDR2 YYNGEE. The CDR3 length is 14 residues. The CDR3: CVSSLQGANQPQHF. DNA for the CDR3: TGTGTCAGCAGCCTACAGGGGGCTAATCAGCCCCAGCATTTT. The whole variable domain, filled in from reference TRBV9 and TRBJ1-5, reads DSGVTQTPKHLITATGQRVTLRCSPRSGDLSVYWYQQSLDQGLQFLIQYYNGEERAKGNILERFSAQQFPDLHSELNLSSLELGDSALYFCVSSLQGANQPQHFGDGTRLSIL.

This clonotype came up once. The chain has TRBV12-3 or TRBV12-4 and TRBJ1-2; D gene unclear. This CDR3 spans 11 amino acids. Trimming left V 7 bases short and J 4 bases short, with 7 bases between. CDR3 nucleotides: TGTGCCAGCACCCTGGGCTATGGCTACACCTTC. Its protein is CASTLGYGYTF.

Ten or more counts support this clonotype. The junction departs from germline at one end; a sequencing error may be responsible. V gene TRBV4-3 combines with J gene TRBJ2-5; D uncertain. This CDR3 has 15 amino acids. CDR1 is LGHNA and CDR2 is YSLEER in the germline V gene. CDR3 in amino acids: CASSQEGSQPEPLHF. The DNA for the CDR3 is TGCGCCAGCAGCCAAGAAGGGTCCCAGCCCGAACCGCTTCACTTC.

Many counts were recorded for this clonotype. The genes are TRBV28 and TRBJ2-5; 10 bases match TRBD2. The V segment lost 10 bases and the J segment 4 bases; nucleotides outside the gene matches: 6. CDR1 MDHEN and CDR2 SYDVKM come from the germline V gene. CDR3 length: 13 residues. CDR3 nucleotides: TGTGCCACCAAGCGGGAGGGCCTAGAGACCCAGTACTTC. Amino acids: CATKREGLETQYF.

As regards this clonotype: At one of its ends the junction is not consistent with the germline gene, which may arise from a read error. J is TRBJ1-5 and V is TRBV6-5; D gene ambiguous. Germline CDR1 and CDR2: MNHEY and SVGAGI. The CDR3 spans 15 residues. CDR3 residues: CASSYFRGSNQPRHF. Here the CDR3 DNA reads TGTGCCAGCAGTTACTTTCGTGGTAGCAATCAGCCCCGGCATTTT.

This clonotype was picked up a small number of times. The chain carries TRBV24-1 and TRBJ2-7; possibly TRBD2 for D (6 bases). Germline lookup yields CDR1 KGHDR and CDR2 SFDVKD. Trimming removed 3 bases at V and 2 bases at J, with 13 bases between. CDR3 length: 15 amino acids. DNA of the CDR3: TGTGCCACCAGTGATCGGGACTCCGACCCCTACGAGCAGTACTTC. Residues: CATSDRDSDPYEQYF.

In this sample, this clonotype turned up many times. This rearrangement joins TRBV28 to TRBJ2-2; TRBD2 matches 7 bases. Losses at the gene ends were 7 bases for V and 0 bases for J; bases not matched to a gene: 8. CDR1 is MDHEN, CDR2 SYDVKM, per germline. This CDR3 is 16 amino acids long. The CDR3 coding sequence is TGTGCCAGCACCCGTAGGACTAGGGCGAACACCGGGGAGCTGTTTTTT. Encoded protein: CASTRRTRANTGELFF. The variable domain in full, completed from reference TRBV28 and TRBJ2-2, reads DVKVTQSSRYLVKRTGEKVFLECVQDMDHENMFWYRQDPGLGLRLIYFSYDVKMKEKGDIPEGYSVSREKKERFSLILESASTNQTSMYLCASTRRTRANTGELFFGEGSRLTVL.

This clonotype has only a few counts. The CDR3 bases are TGCAGTGCTCCCGACGTCGTGACAGGGCGGGACGAGCAGTACTTC. Its translation is CSAPDVVTGRDEQYF. The chain joins TRBV20-1 to TRBJ2-7; 7 bases align to TRBD1. J was trimmed by 5 bases and V by 5 bases; bases with no gene match: 15. This CDR3 region has 15 residues. Germline CDR1 reads DFQATT; CDR2 reads SNEGSKA (reference sequence).

The sample holds many counts of this clonotype. The chain has TRBV7-9 and TRBJ2-5, with 14 nucleotides matching TRBD2. CDR1 SEHNR and CDR2 FQNEAQ come from the germline V gene (reference sequence). V gave up 0 bases and J gave up 4 bases; unmatched junction bases: 4. This CDR3 is built from 17 residues. This CDR3 reads CASSLAGTSGSGETQYF. CDR3 DNA: TGTGCCAGCAGCTTAGCCGGGACTAGCGGGAGTGGAGAGACCCAGTACTTC.

In this sample, this clonotype turned up many times. The genes are TRBV3-1 and TRBJ1-1; D not certain. Germline CDR1 is LGHDT and CDR2 is YNNKEL (reference sequence). The CDR3 is made up of 16 amino acids. Trimming pared 0 bases from V and 0 bases from J, leaving 11 bases between. The CDR3 DNA reads as TGTGCCAGCAGCCAAGAGGGCAGTAGACTGAACACTGAAGCTTTCTTT. The encoded protein is CASSQEGSRLNTEAFF.

The genes are TRBV5-8 and TRBJ2-1; no clear D gene. This CDR3 spans 14 amino acids. V was trimmed by 5 bases and J by 0 bases, leaving 9 bases between them. Germline assignment: CDR1 SGHTS and CDR2 YDEGEE. This CDR3 reads CASRRLGSYNEQFF. The CDR3 bases are TGTGCCAGCAGGCGACTCGGCTCCTACAATGAGCAGTTCTTC.

The V call is TRBV6-1, the J call TRBJ2-3; D is undetermined. This CDR3 is 14 amino acids long. The V and J ends lost 6 bases and 0 bases respectively, with 10 bases between them. Germline assignment: CDR1 MNHNS and CDR2 SASEGT. The CDR3 sequence is CASSQPGSTDTQYF. CDR3 nucleotide sequence: TGTGCCAGCAGCCAACCTGGGAGCACAGATACGCAGTATTTT.

At least ten counts were recorded for this clonotype. This chain links TRBV7-2 with TRBJ2-7; unclear D gene. The CDR3 loop spans 13 amino acids. Germline values: CDR1 SGHTA, CDR2 FQGNSA. V dropped 2 bases and J dropped 5 bases, with 10 bases sitting between them. CDR3 bases: TGTGCCAGCAGCTTAAGGAGTCGTGACGAGCAGTACTTC. Translated, it gives CASSLRSRDEQYF.

In its sample, this clonotype was seen many times. This chain joins TRBV20-1 and TRBJ1-1; D uncertain. CDR1 is DFQATT, CDR2 SNEGSKA, per germline (reference sequence). The CDR3 runs to 13 residues. Trimming stripped 6 bases from V and 1 base from J, with 12 bases between. Here the CDR3 reads CSALGVENTEAFF. The CDR3 DNA sequence: TGCAGTGCCCTCGGCGTGGAGAACACTGAAGCTTTCTTT.

The CDR3 DNA reads TGTGCCAGCAGTGCGAGCGGGACAATGTCCTACGAGCAGTACTTC. Amino acids: CASSASGTMSYEQYF. The chain couples TRBV11-2 to TRBJ2-7; tentatively, D is TRBD2 (7 bases). Germline V gives CDR1 SGHAT, CDR2 FQNNGV. V shed 6 bases and J shed 1 base, with 16 bases lying between them. This CDR3 has 15 residues.

In nucleotides, the CDR3 is TGCGCCAGCAGCCAGGGACAGGTGAACGAGCAGTACTTC. This codes for CASSQGQVNEQYF. This chain links TRBV4-3 with TRBJ2-7; TRBD1 matches at 8 bases. This CDR3 has 13 residues. Germline CDR1 LGHNA, CDR2 YSLEER. The V and J ends lost 3 bases and 5 bases, in that order; junction bases with no gene match: 3.

The chain combines TRBV6-2 or TRBV6-3 with TRBJ1-2, with D possibly matching TRBD1 (5 bases). From germline, CDR1 is MNHEY and CDR2 SVGEGT. This CDR3 spans 13 amino acids. Trimming pared 11 bases from V and 6 bases from J, leaving 19 bases between. The CDR3 DNA reads as TGTGCCCAGGCGGAGGCCCTGGGGGATGGCTACACCTTC. Residues: CAQAEALGDGYTF.

This clonotype was found many times. This chain joins TRBV28 and TRBJ1-4; no definite D call. Germline CDR1 is MDHEN and CDR2 is SYDVKM. The V gene lost 6 bases and the J gene lost 4 bases, with 12 bases spanning the gap. This CDR3 region has 14 residues. The CDR3 DNA sequence: TGTGCCAGCAGGGCGTTCGGTCATAATGAAAAACTGTTTTTT. Its protein is CASRAFGHNEKLFF.

This clonotype was recorded only once. The chain employs TRBV4-1 and TRBJ2-7, with a possible D match to TRBD2 (6 bases). Per germline, CDR1 MGHRA and CDR2 YSYEKL. This CDR3 has 15 residues. V lost 0 bases and J lost 3, with 12 bases in between. The CDR3: CASSQDTEGLYEQYF. The CDR3 DNA reads TGCGCCAGCAGCCAAGATACGGAGGGCCTCTACGAGCAGTACTTC.